This T cell receptor (beta chain) is from a study of blood T cell repertoires in COVID-19. The germline gives CDR1 SGDLS, CDR2 YYNGEE. V lost 5 bases, J lost 6 bases, and 19 bases lay in between. The CDR3 consists of 15 residues. Original processing methods: Nucleated cell counts were estimated from reference gene primer amplification. Only in-frame clones appear in the TCRdb table, and some are missing; sequencing was by immunoSEQ multiplex PCR. V, J and clone size reflect that table, while D and trimming were determined from the DNA. The table includes more than 95,000 clones, roughly 80% detected once.

Sequencing was done on a sample of peripheral blood. This receptor was obtained from a woman between 70 and 85 years old with acute or convalescent COVID-19. This rearrangement joins TRBV9 to TRBJ2-3; D may be TRBD1 (6 bases). CDR3 amino acids: CASSRDTALSDTQYF. The CDR3 DNA sequence: TGTGCCAGCAGTCGGGACACCGCTCTATCCGATACGCAGTATTTT.